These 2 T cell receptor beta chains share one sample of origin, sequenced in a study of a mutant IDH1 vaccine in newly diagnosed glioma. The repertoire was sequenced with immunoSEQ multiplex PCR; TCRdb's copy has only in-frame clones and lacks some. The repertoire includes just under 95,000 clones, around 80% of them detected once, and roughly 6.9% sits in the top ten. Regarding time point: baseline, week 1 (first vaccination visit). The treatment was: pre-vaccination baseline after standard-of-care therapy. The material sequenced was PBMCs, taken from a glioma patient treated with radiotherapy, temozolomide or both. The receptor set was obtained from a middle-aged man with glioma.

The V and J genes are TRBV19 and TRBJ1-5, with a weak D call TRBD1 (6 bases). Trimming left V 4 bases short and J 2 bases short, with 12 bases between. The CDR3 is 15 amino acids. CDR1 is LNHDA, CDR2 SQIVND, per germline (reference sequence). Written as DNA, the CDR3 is TGTGCCAGTAGTACCGGACAGAGGGGCAATCAGCCCCAGCATTTT. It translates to CASSTGQRGNQPQHF.

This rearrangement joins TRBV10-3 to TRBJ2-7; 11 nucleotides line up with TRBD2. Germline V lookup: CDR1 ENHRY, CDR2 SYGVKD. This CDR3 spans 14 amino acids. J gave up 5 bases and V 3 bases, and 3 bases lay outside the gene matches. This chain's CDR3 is CAISDSTSGDEQYF. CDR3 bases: TGTGCCATCAGTGATTCGACTAGCGGGGACGAGCAGTACTTC.